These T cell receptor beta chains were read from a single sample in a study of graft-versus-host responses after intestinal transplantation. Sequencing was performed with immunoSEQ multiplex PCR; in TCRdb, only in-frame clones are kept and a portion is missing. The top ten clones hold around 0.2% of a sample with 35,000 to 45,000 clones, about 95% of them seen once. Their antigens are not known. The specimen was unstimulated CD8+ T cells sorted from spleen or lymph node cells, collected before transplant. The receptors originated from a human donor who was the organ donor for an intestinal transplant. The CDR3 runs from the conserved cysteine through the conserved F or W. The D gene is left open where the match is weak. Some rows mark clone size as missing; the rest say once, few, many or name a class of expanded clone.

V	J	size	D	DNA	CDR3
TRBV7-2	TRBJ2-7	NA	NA	TGTGCCAGCAGCCTAGACCGGGACTCTCCTCGATACGAGCAGTACTTC	CASSLDRDSPRYEQYF
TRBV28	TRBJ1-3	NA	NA	TGTGCCACCACGGGCCCCTCAAAAGTCCTCTCTGGAAACACCATATATTTT	CATTGPSKVLSGNTIYF
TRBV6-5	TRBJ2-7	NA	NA	TGTGCCAGCAGTGGGCGGGACAGTGTTTACTACGAGCAGTACTTC	CASSGRDSVYYEQYF
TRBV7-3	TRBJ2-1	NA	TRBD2	TGTGCCAGCAGCCTCCCTTGGCGGGGGGTGTCCTACAATGAGCAGTTCTTC	CASSLPWRGVSYNEQFF
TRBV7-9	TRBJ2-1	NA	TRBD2	TGTGCCAGCAGCTCCGAGCGGGGGGGGGCGAATGAGCAGTTCTTC	CASSSERGGANEQFF
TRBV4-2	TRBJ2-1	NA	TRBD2	TGTGCCAGCAGCCAAGAAGCTCTAGCGGGGGGGCACCAGTTCTTC	CASSQEALAGGHQFF
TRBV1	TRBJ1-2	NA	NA	TGCACCAGCAGCAGCATATGTTTGTGCGAAAGGACCTATGGCTACACCTTC	CTSSSICLCERTYGYTF
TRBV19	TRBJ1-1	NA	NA	TGTGCCAGTAGTATTGGATCGACTGAAGCTTTCTTT	CASSIGSTEAFF
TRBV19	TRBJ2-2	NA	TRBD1	TGTGCCAGTAGACGACAGGGGTATGGCGGGGAGCTGTTTTTT	CASRRQGYGGELFF
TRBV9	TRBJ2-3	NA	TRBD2	TGTGCCAGCAGCTATAGCGGGGTTTATATGAAGGATACGCAGTATTTT	CASSYSGVYMKDTQYF
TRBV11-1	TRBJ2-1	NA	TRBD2	TGTGCCAGCAGTTGGACTAGCGGGGGCTATTACAATGAGCAGTTCTTC	CASSWTSGGYYNEQFF
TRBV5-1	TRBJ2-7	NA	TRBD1	TGCGCCAGCAGCTTGGGGGACAGCCCGATCTACGAGCAGTACTTC	CASSLGDSPIYEQYF
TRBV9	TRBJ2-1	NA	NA	TGTGCCAGCAGCCCAGGCGGGGTCCCCTACAATGAGCAGTTCTTC	CASSPGGVPYNEQFF
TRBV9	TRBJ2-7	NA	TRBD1	TGTGCCAGCAGCGCCGGGACAGTCTCCTACGAGCAGTACTTC	CASSAGTVSYEQYF
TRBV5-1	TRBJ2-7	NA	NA	TGCGCCAGCAGCTTGGCACAGGAAATCTACGAGCAGTACTTC	CASSLAQEIYEQYF
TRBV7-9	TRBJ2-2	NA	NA	TGTGCCAGCAGCCAAGCGGGGGAGCTGTTTTTT	CASSQAGELFF
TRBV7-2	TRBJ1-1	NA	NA	TGTGCCAGCAGCTCTTACGCTGAAGCTTTCTTT	CASSSYAEAFF
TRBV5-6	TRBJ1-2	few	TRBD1	TGTGCCAGCAGCTTGGAGTCCGGGACAGTTGGCTACACCTTC	CASSLESGTVGYTF
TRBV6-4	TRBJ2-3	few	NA	TGTGCCAGCAGTGATGTTTTGTGGCCGGCAAAGGCGAACACAGATACGCAGTATTTT	CASSDVLWPAKANTDTQYF
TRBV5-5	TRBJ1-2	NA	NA	TGTGCCAGCAGCCAAGTGCTAAGCGGTGGCTACACCTTC	CASSQVLSGGYTF
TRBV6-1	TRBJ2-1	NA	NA	TGTGCCAGCAGACCGTTGGGTTACAATGAGCAGTTCTTC	CASRPLGYNEQFF
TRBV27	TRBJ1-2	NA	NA	TGTGCCAGCAGTTTAGCAGGGTCCTATGGCTACACCTTC	CASSLAGSYGYTF
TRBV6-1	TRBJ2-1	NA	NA	TGTGCCAGCAGTGAGGGCGGGCAGGGCCTCTCCAATGAGCAGTTCTTC	CASSEGGQGLSNEQFF
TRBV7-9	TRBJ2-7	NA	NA	TGTGCCAGCAGCTTAGGGGGACAAGGTGAAGGAGAGCAGTACTTC	CASSLGGQGEGEQYF
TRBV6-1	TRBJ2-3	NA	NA	TGTGCCAGCAGTGAGGGGGTTTTCGCTAGCACAGATACGCAGTATTTT	CASSEGVFASTDTQYF
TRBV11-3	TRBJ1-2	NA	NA	TGTGCCAGCAGCTTAAAGTCTCAGGAGATTAACTATGGCTACACCTTC	CASSLKSQEINYGYTF
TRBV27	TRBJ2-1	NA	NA	TGTGCCAGCAGCAAGACTCCCTACAATGAGCAGTTCTTC	CASSKTPYNEQFF
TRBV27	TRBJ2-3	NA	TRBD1	TGTGCCAGCATCTACCGGGACAGGGGACCAGATACGCAGTATTTT	CASIYRDRGPDTQYF
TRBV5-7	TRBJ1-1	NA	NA	TGTGCCAGCAGCTTGGGGGGGGGAGAGGACACTGAAGCTTTCTTT	CASSLGGGEDTEAFF
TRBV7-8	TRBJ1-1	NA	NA	TGTGCCAGCAGCTTAGGTCGGGGCGGCACCACTGAAGCTTTCTTT	CASSLGRGGTTEAFF
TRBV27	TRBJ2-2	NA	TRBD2	TGTGCCAGCACTCACTCCCAACTAGCGGGGGGGCCGAACACCGGGGAGCTGTTTTTT	CASTHSQLAGGPNTGELFF
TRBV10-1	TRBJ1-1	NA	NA	TGCGCCAGCAGTGACGGACCGAACACTGAAGCTTTCTTT	CASSDGPNTEAFF
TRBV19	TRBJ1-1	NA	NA	TGTGCCAGTAGTATCCTCGTCTGGGGGTACACTGAAGCTTTCTTT	CASSILVWGYTEAFF
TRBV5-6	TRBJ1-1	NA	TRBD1	TGTGCCAGCAGCTGCATGGGACAGGGCCTGGAAGAGGCTGAAGCTTTCTTT	CASSCMGQGLEEAEAFF
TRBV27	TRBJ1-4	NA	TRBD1	TGTGCCAGCAGTTTATCGGGACAGGGAACAACTAATGAAAAACTGTTTTTT	CASSLSGQGTTNEKLFF
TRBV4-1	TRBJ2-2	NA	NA	TGCGCCAGCAGCCAAGACCGACAGGAGAACACCGGGGAGCTGTTTTTT	CASSQDRQENTGELFF
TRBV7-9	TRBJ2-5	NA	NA	TGTGCCAGCAGCCCCTCCTTGAGGGACGGCTCGGAGACCCAGTACTTC	CASSPSLRDGSETQYF
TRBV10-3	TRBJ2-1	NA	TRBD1	TGTGCCATCGGGACGGGACAGGGTAAAAATGAGCAGTTCTTC	CAIGTGQGKNEQFF
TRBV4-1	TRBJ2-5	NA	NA	TGCGCCAGCAGCCAAGGATTCACGCTAGGGGCCCAAGAGACCCAGTACTTC	CASSQGFTLGAQETQYF